This T cell receptor beta chain was identified in a study of blood T cells in healthy people across ages. Study-level results: Significant beta diversity loss was already apparent by age roughly 38, declining roughly linearly. With unsorted PBMCs, a conclusive comparison of naive versus antigen-experienced cells was not possible. Unknown donor CMV status possibly confounded expanded clonotype changes.

Using a J-beta primer mix together with a sample-barcoded 5' primer, a second PCR was run for roughly 6 to 12 cycles. A template-switch adaptor that had 12 random nucleotides put a tag on each cDNA molecule. TCRdb reanalysed the 5' RACE reads using MiXCR and keeps one entry per CDR3 protein. The sample yields approximately 790,000 distinct CDR3 sequences, 55% to 65% seen once. With 4 bases removed from V and 0 bases from J, the gap between germline ends came to 11 bases. Per the germline V gene, CDR1 is SGHDT and CDR2 is YYEEEE. The CDR3 loop spans 15 amino acids. Concerning this clonotype itself: The antigen remains undetermined.

Specimen: blood. The TCR comes from a young man in good health. The V and J genes are TRBV5-6 and TRBJ1-5; D uncertain. The CDR3, as DNA: TGTGCCAGCAGCACCGGACGGATTAGCAATCAGCCCCAGCATTTT. Translated, it gives CASSTGRISNQPQHF.